Following are 2 T cell receptor beta chains from one sample sequenced in a study of cytomegalovirus exposure and HLA in healthy donors. PCR was performed using 60 Vbeta and 13 Jbeta primers. The protocol was immunoSEQ multiplex PCR, while the TCRdb copy is restricted to in-frame clones and leaves out a portion. The profile shows 95,000 to 100,000 clones, approximately 85% of them singletons. The sequencing sample was made of PBMCs. These receptors all come from a man aged 30-40 years in good health and CMV-seronegative.

This chain uses TRBV6-5 with TRBJ2-1; TRBD2 is a possible D gene (5 bases). V dropped 5 bases and J dropped 6 bases, with 17 bases sitting between them. Germline V gene lookup returns CDR1 MNHEY and CDR2 SVGAGI. The CDR3 is 15 amino acids. The CDR3 region has the DNA TGTGCCAGCAGTCGGGCCGGGGAGTACCGCAATGAGCAGTTCTTC. It is translated as CASSRAGEYRNEQFF.

This rearrangement joins TRBV29-1 to TRBJ1-6; 8 bases match TRBD1. The CDR3 consists of 14 residues. J lost 7 bases, V lost 4 bases, and 6 bases had no gene match. In germline, CDR1 is SQVTM, CDR2 ANQGSEA. DNA of the CDR3: TGCAGCGTTGGGGAGGACAGGGCGAATTCACCCCTCCACTTT. Encoded protein: CSVGEDRANSPLHF.